Sequencing of this T cell receptor (beta chain) was carried out in a study of regulatory T cells in long-lasting Graves disease. This clonotype was detected many times. Documented time point: newly diagnosed GD, antithyroid drugs for less than 3 months. The TCR library was made from RNA that had been extracted from PBMCs in TRIzol. V was trimmed by 6 bases and J by 12 bases, leaving 16 bases between them. CDR3 length: 12 residues. The V gene's germline CDR1 is SEHNR and CDR2 FQNEAQ (reference sequence). Construction of TCR beta libraries relied on iRepertoire HTBI primers and on Arm-PCR targeting CDR3 regions. TCRdb processed the multiplex PCR reads anew with MiXCR; each CDR3 protein has one entry. Of 350,000 to 500,000 distinct CDR3 sequences listed, 14% are singletons. This sample was shared with a second study, whose subject was T cells in Graves' hyperthyroidism and ophthalmopathy.

This TCR came from a woman aged 45 to 65 with Graves disease. The source material was peripheral blood mononuclear cells (PBMCs), sampled at new diagnosis, from a patient treated with antithyroid drugs. This chain links TRBV7-9 with TRBJ2-3, with D perhaps given as TRBD1 or TRBD2 (5 bases each). In DNA form, the CDR3 reads TGTGCCAGCAGTTTGGGACCTCGGATCCAGTATTTT. As protein: CASSLGPRIQYF.